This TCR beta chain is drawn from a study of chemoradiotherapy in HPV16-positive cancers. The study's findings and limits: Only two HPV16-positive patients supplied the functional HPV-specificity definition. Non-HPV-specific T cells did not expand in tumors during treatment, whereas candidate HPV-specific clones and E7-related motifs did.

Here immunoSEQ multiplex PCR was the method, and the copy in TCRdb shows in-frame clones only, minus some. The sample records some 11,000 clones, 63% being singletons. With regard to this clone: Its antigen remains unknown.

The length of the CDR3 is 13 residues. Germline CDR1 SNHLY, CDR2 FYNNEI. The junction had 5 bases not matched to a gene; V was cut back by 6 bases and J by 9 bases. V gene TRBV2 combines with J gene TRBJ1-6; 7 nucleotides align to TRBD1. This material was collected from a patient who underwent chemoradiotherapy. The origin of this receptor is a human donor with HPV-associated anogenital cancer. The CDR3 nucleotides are TGTGCCAGCAGGGCGACAGGGAGTTCACCCCTCCACTTT. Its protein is CASRATGSSPLHF.